This T cell receptor beta chain was documented in a study of CD8 T cells in Susac syndrome. A note on this clonotype: Its antigen is currently unknown.

Reverse transcription used about 0.45 to 1 ug RNA and random hexamers. Each CDR3 protein is one row after TCRdb ran MiXCR on the immunoSEQ multiplex PCR reads. The data hold approximately 50,000 distinct CDR3 sequences, with about 95% observed a single time. General observations from the study: In total CD8+ repertoires, some 16 Susac-specific public clones were found, and in CD8+ TEMRA repertoires, 4 or 5 were found.

Germline CDR1 DFQATT, CDR2 SNEGSKA (reference sequence). The germline V and J ends were trimmed by 3 bases and 8 bases, with 16 bases remaining between them. CDR3 size: 13 residues. Sequenced sample: CD8+ T cells from PBMCs. The receptor comes from a human donor with Susac syndrome. The genes are TRBV20-1 and TRBJ1-2, with a tentative D call TRBD1 (5 bases). CDR3 bases: TGCAGTGCTAGCCCATTCAAGACAGACGGCTACACCTTC. Translation: CSASPFKTDGYTF.